In its sample, the clone carrying this T cell receptor (beta chain) was seen a few times. This record belongs to a study of blood T cell repertoires in COVID-19. Turning to the study itself: Samples of COVID-19 (acute and convalescent) were obtained from the United States, Italy and Spain. Sources were T cells, B-cell-depleted T cells, or PBMCs; the material itself was cDNA or gDNA.

In the original workflow: Amplification of reference gene primers provided the estimated nucleated cell counts. Using immunoSEQ multiplex PCR, the repertoire was profiled, and TCRdb retains in-frame clones only, with some absent. Clonal size and the V and J genes are those of that table, whereas D and trimming came from the DNA. The sample shows a few hundred thousand clones, more than 65% of them seen only once. The specimen was peripheral blood. This sequence was found in a woman in her 40s who had recovered from COVID-19.

The CDR3 region is CASSQGQGGRYEQYF. The DNA of the CDR3 is TGCGCCAGCAGTCAAGGACAGGGCGGTCGGTACGAGCAGTACTTC. The J gene is TRBJ2-7, the V gene TRBV23-1; 8 nucleotides agree with TRBD1. TRBV23-1 falls under the ORF class, with uncertain function. V trimming: 2 bases; J trimming: 4 bases; junction bases outside the gene matches: 7. The CDR3 covers 15 residues.